A single TCR beta chain is shown here with its context. This specimen comes from a study of T cell changes during pregnancy in multiple sclerosis. V lost 8 bases to trimming and J lost 1 base; unmatched junction nucleotides: 7. The CDR3 runs to 15 residues. Germline CDR1 SGHVS, CDR2 FQNEAQ. Profiling relied on immunoSEQ multiplex PCR, and the TCRdb table lists in-frame clones only, not all of them. The repertoire consists of tens of thousands of clones, with under 95% occurring once and the leading ten covering 0.65% to 0.9%. The receptor's source is a female donor with multiple sclerosis, enrolled in a pregnancy study. Specimen: peripheral blood, collected in the second trimester of pregnancy. The chain joins TRBV7-8 to TRBJ1-1; 10 positions agree with TRBD1. DNA for the CDR3: TGTGCCAGCCGACAGGGGGCTACGTGGAACACTGAAGCTTTCTTT. It translates to CASRQGATWNTEAFF.